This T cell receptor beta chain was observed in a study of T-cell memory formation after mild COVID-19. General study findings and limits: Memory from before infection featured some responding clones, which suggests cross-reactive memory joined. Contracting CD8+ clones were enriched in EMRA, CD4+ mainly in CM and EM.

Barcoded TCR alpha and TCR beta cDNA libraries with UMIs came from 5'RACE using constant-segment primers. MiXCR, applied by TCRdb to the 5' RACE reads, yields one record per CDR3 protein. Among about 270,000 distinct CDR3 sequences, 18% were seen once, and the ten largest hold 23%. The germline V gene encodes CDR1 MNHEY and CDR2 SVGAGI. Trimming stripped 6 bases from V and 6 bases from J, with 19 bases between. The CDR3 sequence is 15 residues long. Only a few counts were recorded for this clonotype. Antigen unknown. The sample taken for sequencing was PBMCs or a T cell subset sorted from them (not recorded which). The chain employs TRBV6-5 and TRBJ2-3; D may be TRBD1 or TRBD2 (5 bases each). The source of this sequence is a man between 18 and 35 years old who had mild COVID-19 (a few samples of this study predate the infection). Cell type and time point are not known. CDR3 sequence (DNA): TGTGCCAGCAGGGGATTCGGGACCAACGCGGATACGCAGTATTTT. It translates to CASRGFGTNADTQYF.